This paragraph reports one TCR beta chain. The data stem from a study of OX40 agonist ivuxolimab in advanced cancers. Study background: Having had anti-PD-1, anti-PD-L1 or anti-CTLA-4 therapy before was allowed, and roughly 40% had some.

The protocol was immunoSEQ multiplex PCR, while the TCRdb copy is restricted to in-frame clones and leaves out a portion. The table shows about 36,000 clones, with about 88% occurring only once. V lost 4 bases and J 11 bases, leaving 21 bases between the germline ends. Germline V CDR1 and CDR2: SGHNT, YYREEE (reference sequence). The CDR3 extends over 14 amino acids. The sequencing here drew on CD4+ or CD8+ T cells sorted from blood, taken in a trial of the OX40 agonist ivuxolimab. The chain links TRBV5-4 to TRBJ1-1; D perhaps matches TRBD1 (6 bases). The sequence derives from an adult with an advanced solid tumor such as melanoma, head and neck, liver or kidney cancer. The CDR3 region has the DNA TGTGCCAGCAGCCCCGGGGAGGGGGACTTGTGGGCTTTCTTT. Amino acids: CASSPGEGDLWAFF.